This T cell receptor (beta chain) was profiled in a study of T cell responses to AZD1222 COVID-19 vaccine. This clone was seen just once. The antigen is unknown. The protocol was immunoSEQ multiplex PCR, while the TCRdb copy is restricted to in-frame clones and leaves out a portion. The sample gives more than 90,000 clones, around nine tenths of which show up once; about 17% is in the top ten. Germline CDR1 is LNHDA and CDR2 is SQIVND (reference sequence). This CDR3 spans 12 amino acids. Study findings and constraints: The donors showed a predominance of white British ancestry and of females, with possible underestimation of clonal diversity. At baseline, just five to seven AZD1222 recipients tested seropositive.

This TCR came from an adult who received the AZD1222 COVID-19 vaccine. The specimen was peripheral blood, collected 28 days after the second AZD1222 dose. The chain uses TRBV19 and TRBJ1-5; D unresolved. CDR3: CVPLSRNQPQHF. In DNA, the CDR3 is TGTGTGCCACTTTCCCGTAATCAGCCCCAGCATTTT.